In its sample, the clone carrying this TCR beta chain was seen many times. Its matching antigen is unknown. This was a deep-level run. Genomic DNA of every subset was divided equally among multiple immunoSEQ plates. Measured with immunoSEQ multiplex PCR; TCRdb has only the in-frame clones, and not every one. The sample carries more than 850,000 clones, around 78% recorded once. CDR1 and CDR2 (germline): MNHNY, SVGAGI (reference sequence). The germline V and J ends were trimmed by 2 bases and 4 bases, with 14 bases remaining between them. The CDR3 totals 15 residues. The record originates from a study of shared clonotypes between healthy human individuals. Notes on the study in general: Relative to memory subsets, naive subsets generally showed larger estimated richness. Non-shared clonotypes displayed generation probabilities falling below those of clonotypes present in all four donors.

The receptor comes from a man between 18 and 35 years old in good health. Some clones in this sample may be carry-over from other donors' samples. The rearrangement joins TRBV6-6 to TRBJ1-1, with a weak D call TRBD1 (6 bases). The sequencing sample was made of memory CD4+ T cells from PBMCs. Subset: CD45RA-negative fraction. The CDR3 spells CASSYPTGQGTEAFF. The DNA for the CDR3 is TGTGCCAGCAGTTACCCCACAGGGCAGGGCACTGAAGCTTTCTTT.